These 10 T cell receptor beta chains came from one sample sequenced in a study of blood T cell repertoires in COVID-19. TCRdb's table, derived via immunoSEQ multiplex PCR, lists solely in-frame clones and lacks some. The sample gives hundreds of thousands of clones, approximately 88% of which show up once; around 6.5% is in the top ten. Sequenced: peripheral blood. The receptors were gathered from a woman in her thirties with COVID-19, enrolled during active disease.

This chain uses TRBV15 with TRBJ2-5; TRBD1 aligns across 10 bases. CDR3 length equals 15 residues. V shed 1 base and J 5 bases; nucleotides not matched to a gene: 4. The germline CDR1 and CDR2 sequences are LNHNV and YYDKDF (reference sequence). DNA for the CDR3: TGTGCCACCAGCAGAGGGGACAGGGGCGTGGAGACCCAGTACTTC. Translated: CATSRGDRGVETQYF.

This clone has just one count. V usage is TRBV6-5 and J usage is TRBJ2-7; 8 bases agree with TRBD1. V was pared by 5 bases and J by 3 bases, with 6 bases of the junction left unmatched. CDR3 length: 14 residues. Germline V gene sequence: CDR1 MNHEY, CDR2 SVGAGI. The CDR3 DNA follows: TGTGCCAGCAGTAGACTAGGACAGGGCTACGAGCAGTACTTC. Its protein product is CASSRLGQGYEQYF.

The genes are TRBV6-5 and TRBJ1-2; 8 positions agree with TRBD1. This CDR3 is 15 amino acids long. J gave up 8 bases and V 2 bases, and 10 bases lay outside the gene matches. Per germline, CDR1 MNHEY and CDR2 SVGAGI. Here the CDR3 reads CASSYRQGLVEGYTF. The CDR3 DNA follows: TGTGCCAGCAGTTACCGACAGGGGTTAGTGGAAGGCTACACCTTC.

The CDR3 sequence is CASSATGGASNQPQHF. The CDR3 region has the DNA TGTGCCAGCAGTGCCACAGGGGGCGCGAGCAATCAGCCCCAGCATTTT. This rearrangement joins TRBV6-1 to TRBJ1-5; 9 bases line up with TRBD1. The germline gives CDR1 MNHNS, CDR2 SASEGT. Trimming took 4 bases from V and 1 from J; bases not matched to a gene: 5. The CDR3 runs to 16 residues.

Here the CDR3 reads CAIGQVTYGYTF. The CDR3 DNA sequence: TGTGCCATCGGGCAGGTTACCTATGGCTACACCTTC. The gene calls are TRBV10-3 and TRBJ1-2, with D unclear. Germline lookup yields CDR1 ENHRY and CDR2 SYGVKD. The ends were cut back, 8 bases at V and 4 bases at J, with 11 bases in the middle. The CDR3 covers 12 residues.

V is TRBV7-4 and J is TRBJ2-7; 13 positions agree with TRBD2. Unmatched junction bases numbered 7, after V lost 3 bases and J lost 2 bases. The CDR3 totals 17 residues. Germline V CDR1 and CDR2: SGHVT, SQSDAQ. CDR3 in DNA: TGTGCCAGCAGCTTGGAGACTAGCGGGAGGCCAGCCTACGAGCAGTACGTC. Residues: CASSLETSGRPAYEQYV.

The chain links TRBV7-9 to TRBJ1-2; tentative D call: TRBD1 (5 bases). The CDR3 spans 15 residues. Trimming cost V 1 base and J 8 bases, with 17 bases left between them. Per the germline V gene, CDR1 is SEHNR and CDR2 is FQNEAQ (reference sequence). The CDR3 coding sequence is TGTGCCAGCAGCTTAGAAAGGGGCCATGTGAGCGGCTACACCTTC. Translation: CASSLERGHVSGYTF.

The J gene is TRBJ2-2, the V gene TRBV27; perhaps TRBD1 as D (5 bases). Trimming pared 6 bases from V and 6 bases from J, leaving 14 bases between. The germline gives CDR1 MNHEY, CDR2 SMNVEV (reference sequence). This CDR3 has 14 residues. The CDR3 region is CASSKIGVSGELFF. The CDR3 coding sequence is TGTGCCAGCAGCAAAATAGGGGTGTCCGGGGAGCTGTTTTTT.

The chain uses TRBV7-9 and TRBJ2-7; weak D call: TRBD2 (6 bases). The germline CDR1 and CDR2 sequences are SEHNR and FQNEAQ (reference sequence). The CDR3 extends over 13 amino acids. Trimming shortened V by 4 bases and J by 5 bases, and 12 bases separated the two germline ends. CDR3 sequence reads: CASSSLAFHEQYF. CDR3 nucleotide sequence: TGTGCCAGCAGCTCTCTAGCGTTCCACGAGCAGTACTTC.

CDR3 residues: CASSLAPGTVNTEAFF. DNA of the CDR3: TGTGCCAGCAGCTTAGCTCCCGGGACAGTGAACACTGAAGCTTTCTTT. The rearrangement uses TRBV7-9 and TRBJ1-1; 7 bases are shared with TRBD1. Trimming cost V 0 bases and J 0 bases; bases outside gene matches: 4. The CDR3 is 16 amino acids. CDR1 is SEHNR, CDR2 FQNEAQ, per germline (reference sequence).